A selection of T cell receptor beta chains follows, all from one sample in a study of blood T cell repertoires in COVID-19. Profiling relied on immunoSEQ multiplex PCR, and the TCRdb table lists in-frame clones only, not all of them. The repertoire holds about 200,000 clones, with about 80% as singletons. Sample: PBMCs or T cells enriched from blood (not recorded which). The receptor source for this set is a woman aged 55-69 years with acute COVID-19. The CDR3 runs from the conserved cysteine through the conserved F or W. A D gene is named only where the DNA matches it firmly. The size field is filled for only some rows; it gives once, few, many or a size class.

D gene	V gene	J gene	clone size	CDR3 protein	CDR3 DNA
NA	TRBV5-1	TRBJ2-7	NA	CASSLDRGSYEQYF	TGCGCCAGCAGCTTGGATCGGGGAAGCTACGAGCAGTACTTC
TRBD1	TRBV5-6	TRBJ1-1	NA	CASSLVGDRVTEAFF	TGTGCCAGCAGCTTGGTCGGGGACAGGGTCACTGAAGCTTTCTTT
NA	TRBV30	TRBJ2-3	once	CAWKAGPSTDTQYF	TGTGCCTGGAAGGCAGGGCCTAGCACAGATACGCAGTATTTT
NA	TRBV4-3	TRBJ1-1	NA	CASSQSRQNTEAFF	TGCGCCAGCAGCCAAAGCAGACAGAACACTGAAGCTTTCTTT
TRBD2	TRBV5-4	TRBJ2-2	NA	CASSLGGRAVGELFF	TGTGCCAGCAGCTTGGGAGGGAGGGCGGTCGGGGAGCTGTTTTTT
TRBD2	TRBV5-6	TRBJ2-5	NA	CASGGTSRETQYF	TGTGCCAGCGGAGGGACTAGCAGAGAGACCCAGTACTTC
NA	TRBV25-1	TRBJ2-2	NA	CASSEGASPEFTGELFF	TGTGCCAGCAGTGAGGGGGCTAGCCCAGAGTTCACCGGGGAGCTGTTTTTT
TRBD1	TRBV30	TRBJ1-4	NA	CAWGGQGNEKLFF	TGTGCCTGGGGGGGACAGGGAAATGAAAAACTGTTTTTT
TRBD2	TRBV9	TRBJ2-3	NA	CASSVEAGGFTDTQYF	TGTGCCAGCAGCGTAGAGGCGGGGGGCTTCACAGATACGCAGTATTTT
NA	TRBV28	TRBJ2-1	once	CASSRSDEQFF	TGTGCCAGCAGCCGGTCGGATGAGCAGTTCTTC
TRBD1	TRBV5-4	TRBJ2-7	many	CASSPSGQGFYEQYF	TGTGCCAGCAGCCCGTCGGGACAGGGGTTCTACGAGCAGTACTTC
TRBD1	TRBV10-3	TRBJ2-3	NA	CAISEPQGASHRDTQYF	TGTGCCATCAGTGAGCCCCAGGGGGCATCACACAGGGATACGCAGTATTTT
TRBD1	TRBV6-5	TRBJ1-1	few	CASSSTGLLNTEAFF	TGTGCCAGCAGTTCGACAGGGCTGCTGAACACTGAAGCTTTCTTT
NA	TRBV25-1	TRBJ1-1	few	CASSTALNTEAFF	TGTGCCAGCTCGACAGCTTTGAACACTGAAGCTTTCTTT
NA	TRBV13	TRBJ1-5	NA	CASSLGAATGNNQPQHF	TGTGCCAGCAGCTTAGGCGCCGCAACAGGGAACAATCAGCCCCAGCATTTT
TRBD1	TRBV28	TRBJ1-2	NA	CASSWGTGDGYTF	TGTGCCAGCAGTTGGGGAACAGGGGATGGCTACACCTTC
NA	TRBV9	TRBJ2-5	NA	CASSVDRQETQYF	TGTGCCAGCAGCGTAGACCGGCAAGAGACCCAGTACTTC
NA	TRBV24-1	TRBJ1-5	once	CATSGPGGNQPQHF	TGTGCCACCAGCGGCCCCGGCGGGAATCAGCCCCAGCATTTT
TRBD1	TRBV5-1	TRBJ2-5	NA	CASSLGYGTGETQYF	TGCGCCAGCAGCCTTGGGTACGGGACAGGGGAGACCCAGTACTTC
NA	TRBV5-6	TRBJ1-1	NA	CASSLSRMVNTEAFF	TGTGCCAGCAGCTTGTCCAGGATGGTGAACACTGAAGCTTTCTTT
TRBD1	TRBV19	TRBJ2-1	NA	CASSSETTGVPDEQFF	TGTGCCAGTAGTTCTGAAACGACAGGGGTCCCCGATGAGCAGTTCTTC
NA	TRBV7-2	TRBJ1-5	NA	CASSLGQLTNQPQHF	TGTGCCAGCAGCTTAGGACAGCTAACCAATCAGCCCCAGCATTTT
TRBD2	TRBV2	TRBJ2-1	NA	CASRGGTSGYNEQFF	TGTGCCAGCAGGGGAGGGACTAGCGGTTACAATGAGCAGTTCTTC
NA	TRBV3-1/TRBV3-2	TRBJ2-4	NA	CASSHLLAKNIQYF	TGTGCCAGCAGCCATCTACTAGCCAAAAACATTCAGTACTTC
TRBD2	TRBV20-1	TRBJ2-5	many	CSASILLAGAQETQYF	TGCAGTGCTAGTATTTTGCTAGCGGGGGCCCAAGAGACCCAGTACTTC
NA	TRBV4-1	TRBJ2-5	NA	CASSQGSGRSQETQYF	TGCGCCAGCAGCCAAGGGTCAGGCAGATCCCAAGAGACCCAGTACTTC
NA	TRBV7-2	TRBJ1-5	NA	CASSYLSGISNQPQHF	TGTGCCAGCAGCTACCTATCAGGCATTAGCAATCAGCCCCAGCATTTT
NA	TRBV5-4	TRBJ1-6	NA	CASSFGGEQDSPLHF	TGTGCCAGCAGCTTTGGGGGCGAGCAGGATTCACCCCTCCACTTT
TRBD1	TRBV4-1	TRBJ1-2	NA	CASSFQQGSGYTF	TGCGCCAGCAGCTTTCAACAGGGGTCTGGCTACACCTTC
TRBD2	TRBV5-1	TRBJ2-3	NA	CASRGADGLAGGQSTDTQYF	TGCGCCAGCAGGGGAGCAGATGGACTAGCGGGGGGGCAAAGCACAGATACGCAGTATTTT
NA	TRBV2	TRBJ2-5	NA	CASSDSGQETQYF	TGTGCCAGCAGTGATAGCGGCCAAGAGACCCAGTACTTC
TRBD2	TRBV9	TRBJ2-1	NA	CASSVAPRLAGGRSYNEQFF	TGTGCCAGCAGCGTAGCCCCCCGGCTAGCGGGGGGTCGCTCCTACAATGAGCAGTTCTTC
TRBD1	TRBV5-1	TRBJ1-2	NA	CASSSSGTGLDYGYTF	TGCGCCAGCAGCTCCTCCGGGACAGGGTTGGACTATGGCTACACCTTC
NA	TRBV6-2/TRBV6-3	TRBJ1-2	NA	CASSSRRALNYGYTF	TGTGCCAGCAGTTCCCGCAGGGCCCTTAACTATGGCTACACCTTC
TRBD2	TRBV5-1	TRBJ2-3	NA	CASNPSGVRTDTQYF	TGCGCCAGTAATCCCAGCGGGGTTAGGACAGATACGCAGTATTTT
NA	TRBV18	TRBJ1-3	NA	CASSPRPGSSGNTIYF	TGTGCCAGCTCACCGCGCCCTGGTAGTTCTGGAAACACCATATATTTT
NA	TRBV21-1	TRBJ1-2	NA	CASSKGRETAGMNYGYTF	TGTGCCAGCAGCAAAGGGCGGGAGACGGCGGGCATGAACTATGGCTACACCTTC
NA	TRBV7-2	TRBJ1-4	NA	CASSSWGRVPGRPNEKLFF	TGTGCCAGCAGCTCTTGGGGCCGGGTCCCAGGACGCCCTAATGAAAAACTGTTTTTT
NA	TRBV12-3/TRBV12-4	TRBJ1-1	NA	CASSGAGRKAFF	TGTGCCAGCAGTGGGGCGGGGCGCAAAGCTTTCTTT
TRBD1	TRBV5-1	TRBJ1-2	NA	CASSKTGRSNGGYTF	TGCGCCAGCAGTAAGACAGGGCGATCGAATGGGGGCTACACCTTC
TRBD1	TRBV24-1	TRBJ1-4	NA	CATSDGTGEKKLFF	TGTGCCACCAGCGACGGGACAGGGGAGAAAAAACTGTTTTTT
TRBD1	TRBV28	TRBJ1-3	NA	CASSRDSQIAGNTIYF	TGTGCCAGCAGTCGGGACAGCCAAATTGCGGGAAACACCATATATTTT
NA	TRBV10-3	TRBJ1-3	NA	CAISGRVERSGNTIYF	TGTGCCATCAGTGGACGGGTTGAGCGGTCTGGAAACACCATATATTTT
TRBD1	TRBV9	TRBJ2-3	NA	CASSVRGYLGDTQYF	TGTGCCAGCAGCGTCAGGGGGTATTTGGGAGATACGCAGTATTTT
TRBD2	TRBV7-2	TRBJ2-1	few	CASSLGLAGNEQFF	TGTGCCAGCAGCTTGGGACTAGCGGGGAATGAGCAGTTCTTC
NA	TRBV7-2	TRBJ1-5	NA	CASTFGGARGNQPQHF	TGTGCCAGCACATTCGGAGGGGCCCGGGGCAATCAGCCCCAGCATTTT
NA	TRBV11-2	TRBJ1-4	NA	CASSWAGAEEKLFF	TGTGCCAGCAGCTGGGCGGGGGCAGAGGAAAAACTGTTTTTT
TRBD1	TRBV27	TRBJ2-5	NA	CASSLWDRETQYF	TGTGCCAGCAGTCTGTGGGACAGGGAGACCCAGTACTTC
NA	TRBV11-2	TRBJ1-2	NA	CASSPSAGNYGYTF	TGTGCCAGCAGCCCATCCGCCGGTAACTATGGCTACACCTTC
TRBD1	TRBV3-1/TRBV3-2	TRBJ1-2	few	CASSQAPRGGDYGYTF	TGTGCCAGCAGCCAAGCCCCGCGAGGGGGCGACTATGGCTACACCTTC
NA	TRBV2	TRBJ1-1	NA	CASSGGLSNTEAFF	TGTGCCAGCAGTGGGGGACTTTCGAACACTGAAGCTTTCTTT